The clone carrying this TCR beta chain was seen just once. The data were obtained in a study of blood T cell repertoires in COVID-19. Overall study context: COVID-19 samples, acute and convalescent, were from the United States, Italy and Spain. Sources were T cells, B-cell-depleted T cells, or PBMCs; the material itself was cDNA or gDNA.

How the authors handled the data: By means of reference gene primer amplification, nucleated cell counts were estimated. TCRdb's copy holds only in-frame clones and misses some; the assay was immunoSEQ multiplex PCR. V and J calls plus clone size are reproduced from that table; the DNA served to infer D and trimming. Among some 100,000 clones listed, around 84% were seen once. The sequencing input was peripheral blood. The TCR was taken from a woman between 65 and 79 years old with active or convalescent COVID-19.

This CDR3 reads CASNQRDSYEQYF. The DNA of the CDR3 is TGTGCCAGCAACCAGCGGGATTCCTACGAGCAGTACTTC. The chain carries TRBV11-2 and TRBJ2-7; 7 positions match TRBD2. CDR1 and CDR2 from the germline V gene are SGHAT and FQNNGV. The length of the CDR3 is 13 residues. The ends lost 7 bases at V and 1 base at J; junction bases unmatched: 4. The full variable domain, its missing parts supplied by reference TRBV11-2 and TRBJ2-7, is EAGVAQSPRYKIIEKRQSVAFWCNPISGHATLYWYQQILGQGPKLLIQFQNNGVVDDSQLPKDRFSAERLKGVDSTLKIQPAKLEDSAVYLCASNQRDSYEQYFGPGTRLTVT.